Below are 5 T cell receptor beta chains sequenced from a single sample in a study of CD8+ T cells in alopecia areata. Extraction and reverse transcription of RNA yielded cDNA as the sequencing template. TCRdb's copy holds only in-frame clones and misses some; the assay was immunoSEQ multiplex PCR. The profile shows more than 90,000 clones, roughly 68% of them singletons. Sequences were obtained from CD4+ T cells sorted from blood. Receptors originate from a human donor in good health.

This clone showed up just once. The gene calls are TRBV27 and TRBJ2-5; D unresolved. In germline, CDR1 is MNHEY, CDR2 SMNVEV (reference sequence). Trimming shortened V by 6 bases and J by 8 bases, and 10 bases separated the two germline ends. The CDR3 is made up of 11 amino acids. Here the CDR3 reads CASSSERTQYF. CDR3 DNA sequence: TGTGCCAGCAGCTCCGAGCGTACCCAGTACTTC.

The V call is TRBV27, the J call TRBJ1-2, with a weak D call TRBD1 (6 bases). In germline, CDR1 is MNHEY, CDR2 SMNVEV (reference sequence). The ends were cut back, 5 bases at V and 6 bases at J, with 10 bases in the middle. The length of the CDR3 is 12 residues. For the CDR3, the DNA is TGTGCCAGCAGTCAGGGGTTAGATGGCTACACCTTC. Its translation is CASSQGLDGYTF.

The chain employs TRBV30 and TRBJ1-1; D possibly corresponds to TRBD1 (6 bases). Germline-derived CDR1 and CDR2 are GTSNPN and SVGIG (reference sequence). V was trimmed by 3 bases and J by 0 bases, leaving 11 bases between them. The CDR3 is made up of 14 amino acids. The CDR3: CAWSADRLNTEAFF. In DNA form, the CDR3 reads TGTGCCTGGAGCGCCGACAGGCTGAACACTGAAGCTTTCTTT.

The V call is TRBV5-6, the J call TRBJ2-3; D is ambiguous. Trimming stripped 4 bases from V and 2 bases from J, with 5 bases between. The CDR3 runs to 12 residues. The germline gives CDR1 SGHDT, CDR2 YYEEEE. The DNA of the CDR3 is TGTGCCAGCAGCCTAATCACAGATACGCAGTATTTT. Translated, it gives CASSLITDTQYF.

CDR3 sequence reads: CASSTGTSNTEAFF. CDR3 coding DNA: TGTGCCAGCTCAACCGGGACATCAAACACTGAAGCTTTCTTT. The chain recombines TRBV18 with TRBJ1-1, with D tentatively TRBD1 (6 bases). The V end lost 5 bases, the J end lost 2 bases, and 12 bases lay between the germline ends. Germline-derived CDR1 and CDR2 are KGHSH and LQKENI. The CDR3 spans 14 residues.